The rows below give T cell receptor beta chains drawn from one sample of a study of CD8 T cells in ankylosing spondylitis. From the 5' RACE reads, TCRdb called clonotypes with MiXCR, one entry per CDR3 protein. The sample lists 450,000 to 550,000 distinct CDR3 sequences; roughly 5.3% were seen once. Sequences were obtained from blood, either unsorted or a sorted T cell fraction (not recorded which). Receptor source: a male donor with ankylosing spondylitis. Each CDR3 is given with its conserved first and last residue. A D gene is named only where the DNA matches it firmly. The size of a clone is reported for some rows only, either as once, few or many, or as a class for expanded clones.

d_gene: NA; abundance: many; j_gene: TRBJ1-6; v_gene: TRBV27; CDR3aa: CASSEVYNSPLHF; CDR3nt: TGTGCCAGCAGTGAGGTCTATAATTCACCCCTCCACTTT
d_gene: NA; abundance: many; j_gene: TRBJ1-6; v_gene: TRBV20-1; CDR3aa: CSARLLAGADINSPLHF; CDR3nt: TGCAGTGCTAGGTTATTGGCGGGGGCTGATATCAATTCACCCCTCCACTTT
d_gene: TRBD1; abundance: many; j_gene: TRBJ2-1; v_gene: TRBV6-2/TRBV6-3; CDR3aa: CASSYRVRGHEQFF; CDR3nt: TGTGCCAGCAGTTACAGGGTCAGGGGGCATGAGCAGTTCTTC
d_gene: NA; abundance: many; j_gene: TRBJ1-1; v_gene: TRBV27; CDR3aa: CASSLSAHYTEAFF; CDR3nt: TGTGCCAGCAGTTTATCAGCGCACTACACTGAAGCTTTCTTT
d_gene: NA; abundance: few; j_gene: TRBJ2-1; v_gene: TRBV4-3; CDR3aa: CASSQDLTAEGFMVFF; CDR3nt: TGCGCCAGCAGCCAAGATTTGACCGCGGAGGGTTTTATGGTGTTCTTC
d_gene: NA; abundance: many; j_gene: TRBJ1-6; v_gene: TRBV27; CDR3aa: CASSFIGVGSPLHF; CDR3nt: TGTGCCAGCAGTTTTATAGGGGTTGGTTCACCCCTCCACTTT
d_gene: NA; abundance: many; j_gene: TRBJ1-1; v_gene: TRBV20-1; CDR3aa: CSATQGTMNTEAFF; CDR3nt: TGCAGTGCTACTCAGGGCACGATGAACACTGAAGCTTTCTTT
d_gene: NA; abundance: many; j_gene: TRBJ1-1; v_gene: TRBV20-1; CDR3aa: CSALQGMNTEAFF; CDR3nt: TGCAGTGCCCTTCAGGGTATGAACACTGAAGCTTTCTTT
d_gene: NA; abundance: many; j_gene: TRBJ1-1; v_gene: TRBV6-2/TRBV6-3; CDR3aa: CASSYILPRTEAFF; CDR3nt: TGTGCCAGCAGTTACATCTTGCCGAGGACTGAAGCTTTCTTT
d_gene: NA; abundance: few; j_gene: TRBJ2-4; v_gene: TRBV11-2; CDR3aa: CASSLVLAKNIQYF; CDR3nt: TGTGCCAGCAGCTTAGTTCTAGCCAAAAACATTCAGTACTTC
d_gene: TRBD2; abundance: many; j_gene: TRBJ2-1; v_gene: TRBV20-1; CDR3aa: CSARDGLSSGISHNEQFF; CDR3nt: TGCAGTGCTAGAGATGGCCTCTCTAGCGGGATTTCCCACAATGAGCAGTTCTTC
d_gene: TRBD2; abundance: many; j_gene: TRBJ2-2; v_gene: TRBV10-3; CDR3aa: CAISLREGISNTGELFF; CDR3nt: TGTGCCATCAGTTTAAGGGAGGGGATATCGAACACCGGGGAGCTGTTTTTT
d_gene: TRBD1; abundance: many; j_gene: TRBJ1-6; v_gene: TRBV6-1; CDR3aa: CASTDREVYNSPLHF; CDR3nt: TGTGCCAGCACCGACAGGGAAGTTTATAATTCACCCCTCCACTTT
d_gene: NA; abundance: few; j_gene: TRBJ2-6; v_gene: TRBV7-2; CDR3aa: CASSLAGLEGRSGANVLTF; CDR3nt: TGTGCCAGCAGCTTAGCGGGGTTGGAGGGAAGGTCTGGGGCCAACGTCCTGACTTTC
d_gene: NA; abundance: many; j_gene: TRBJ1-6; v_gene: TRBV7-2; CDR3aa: CASSLEAASDSPLHF; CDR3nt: TGTGCCAGCAGCTTAGAGGCGGCGTCGGATTCACCCCTCCACTTT
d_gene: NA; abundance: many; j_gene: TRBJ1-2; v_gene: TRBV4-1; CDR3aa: CASADTYKGYTF; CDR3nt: TGCGCCAGCGCTGACACCTATAAGGGCTACACCTTC
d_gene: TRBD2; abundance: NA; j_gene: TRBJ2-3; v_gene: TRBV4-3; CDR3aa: CASSPLAGATSSTDTQYF; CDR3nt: TGCGCCAGCAGCCCGCTAGCGGGAGCCACCTCCAGCACAGATACGCAGTATTTT
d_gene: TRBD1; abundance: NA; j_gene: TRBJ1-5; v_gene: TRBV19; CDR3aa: CASSLIFTGGRNQPQHF; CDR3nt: TGTGCCAGTAGTCTCATTTTCACAGGGGGCCGAAATCAGCCCCAGCATTTT
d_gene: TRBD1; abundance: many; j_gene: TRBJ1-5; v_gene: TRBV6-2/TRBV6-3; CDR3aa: CASKPGQGAGSNQPQHF; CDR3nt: TGTGCCAGCAAACCGGGACAGGGGGCGGGAAGCAATCAGCCCCAGCATTTT
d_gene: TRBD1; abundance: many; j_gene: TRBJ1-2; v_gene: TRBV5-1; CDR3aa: CASSGDRDPYGYTF; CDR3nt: TGCGCCAGCAGTGGGGACAGGGATCCCTATGGCTACACCTTC
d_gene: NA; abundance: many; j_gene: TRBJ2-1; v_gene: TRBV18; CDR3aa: CASSPRAGPSYNEQFF; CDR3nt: TGTGCCAGCTCACCACGGGCAGGGCCCTCCTACAATGAGCAGTTCTTC
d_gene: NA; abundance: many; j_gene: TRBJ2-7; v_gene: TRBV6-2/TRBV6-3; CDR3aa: CASSYSTSGSYEQYF; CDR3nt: TGTGCCAGCAGTTACTCGACGTCGGGCTCCTACGAGCAGTACTTC
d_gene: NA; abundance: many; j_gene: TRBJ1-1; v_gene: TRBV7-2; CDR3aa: CASSLWGGMAEAFF; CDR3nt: TGTGCCAGCAGCTTATGGGGGGGAATGGCTGAAGCTTTCTTT
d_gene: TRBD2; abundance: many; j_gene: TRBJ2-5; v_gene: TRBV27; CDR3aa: CASSLRMTSGGEETQYF; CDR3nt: TGTGCCAGCAGTTTACGGATGACTAGCGGGGGGGAAGAGACCCAGTACTTC
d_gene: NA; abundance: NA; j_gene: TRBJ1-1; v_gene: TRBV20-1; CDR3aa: CSAREARARTEAFF; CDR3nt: TGCAGTGCTAGAGAAGCCAGGGCTAGAACTGAAGCTTTCTTT
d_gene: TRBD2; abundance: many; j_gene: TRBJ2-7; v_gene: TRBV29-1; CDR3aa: CSVEAGGNEQYF; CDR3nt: TGCAGCGTTGAAGCGGGAGGGAACGAGCAGTACTTC
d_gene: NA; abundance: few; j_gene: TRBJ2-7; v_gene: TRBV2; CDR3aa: CASSELGGSASYEQYF; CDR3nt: TGTGCCAGCAGTGAATTGGGGGGATCGGCCTCCTACGAGCAGTACTTC
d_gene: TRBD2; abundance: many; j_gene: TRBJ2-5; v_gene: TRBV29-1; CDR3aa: CSVTQGGETQYF; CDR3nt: TGCAGCGTTACTCAGGGAGGGGAGACCCAGTACTTC
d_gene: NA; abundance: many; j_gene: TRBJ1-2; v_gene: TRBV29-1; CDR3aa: CSVNGYTF; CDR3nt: TGCAGCGTTAATGGCTACACCTTC
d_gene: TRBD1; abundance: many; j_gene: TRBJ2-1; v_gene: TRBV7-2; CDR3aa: CASSKQGVSYNEQFF; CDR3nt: TGTGCCAGCAGCAAACAGGGGGTGTCCTACAATGAGCAGTTCTTC
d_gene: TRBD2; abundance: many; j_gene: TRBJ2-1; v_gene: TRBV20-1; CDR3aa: CSARGGASGKQGQFF; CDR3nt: TGCAGTGCTAGGGGGGGGGCTAGCGGGAAGCAGGGGCAGTTCTTC
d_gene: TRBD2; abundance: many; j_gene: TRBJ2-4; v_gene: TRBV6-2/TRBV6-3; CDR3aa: CASSYSIGAGVSKNIQYF; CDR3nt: TGTGCCAGCAGTTACTCGATAGGAGCGGGAGTTAGCAAAAACATTCAGTACTTC
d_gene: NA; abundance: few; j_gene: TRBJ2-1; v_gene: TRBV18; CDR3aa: CASSPRHPSSYNEQFF; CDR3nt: TGTGCCAGCTCACCAAGGCACCCGAGCTCCTACAATGAGCAGTTCTTC
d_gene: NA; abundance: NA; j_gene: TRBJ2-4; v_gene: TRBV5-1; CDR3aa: CASSPSGQENIQYF; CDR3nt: TGCGCCAGCAGCCCCAGTGGGCAGGAAAACATTCAGTACTTC
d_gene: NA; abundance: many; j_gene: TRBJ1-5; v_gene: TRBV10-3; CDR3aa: CAISESGGGSNQPQHF; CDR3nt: TGTGCCATCAGTGAGTCGGGAGGGGGAAGCAATCAGCCCCAGCATTTT
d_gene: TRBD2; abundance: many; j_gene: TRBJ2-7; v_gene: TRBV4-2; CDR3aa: CASSQEGGLGSYEQYF; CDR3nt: TGTGCCAGCAGCCAAGAAGGGGGACTAGGGTCCTACGAGCAGTACTTC
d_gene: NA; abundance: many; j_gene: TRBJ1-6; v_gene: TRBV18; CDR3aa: CASSPQGTQNSPLHF; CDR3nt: TGTGCCAGCTCACCACAGGGAACACAAAATTCACCCCTCCACTTT
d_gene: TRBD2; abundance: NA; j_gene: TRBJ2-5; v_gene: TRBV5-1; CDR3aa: CASSIPLAGEETQYF; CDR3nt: TGCGCCAGCAGCATACCTCTAGCGGGAGAAGAGACCCAGTACTTC
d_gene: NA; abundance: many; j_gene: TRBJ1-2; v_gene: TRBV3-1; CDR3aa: CASSPHEVGGYTF; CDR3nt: TGTGCCAGCAGCCCTCACGAGGTGGGCGGCTACACCTTC
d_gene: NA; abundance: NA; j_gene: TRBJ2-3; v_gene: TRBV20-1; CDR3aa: CSARTPKDTQYF; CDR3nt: TGCAGTGCTAGAACCCCTAAGGATACGCAGTATTTT
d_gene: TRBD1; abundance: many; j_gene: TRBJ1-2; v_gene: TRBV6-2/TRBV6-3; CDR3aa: CASTRQGAQGYTF; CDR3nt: TGTGCCAGCACCAGACAGGGGGCTCAAGGCTACACCTTC
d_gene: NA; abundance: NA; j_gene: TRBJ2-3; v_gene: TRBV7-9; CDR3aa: CASSLVAGDTDTQYF; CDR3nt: TGTGCCAGCAGCTTAGTGGCAGGGGACACAGATACGCAGTATTTT
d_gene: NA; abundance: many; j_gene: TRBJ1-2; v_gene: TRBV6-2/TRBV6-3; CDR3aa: CASTPFGGRANFGYTF; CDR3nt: TGTGCCAGCACCCCCTTCGGGGGAAGAGCTAACTTTGGCTACACCTTC
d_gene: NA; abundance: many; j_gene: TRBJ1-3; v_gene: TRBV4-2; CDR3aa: CASSRWGSDLSGNTIYF; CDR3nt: TGTGCCAGCAGCCGCTGGGGCAGCGACCTCTCTGGAAACACCATATATTTT